Listed below are T cell receptor beta chains from one sample, sequenced in a study of blood T cell repertoires in COVID-19. Libraries were prepared by immunoSEQ multiplex PCR; TCRdb keeps only in-frame clonotypes and omits some of them. Here the sample spans some 110,000 clones, 70% to 90% being singletons. Sequences were obtained from peripheral blood. These receptors were taken from a man in his forties with acute or convalescent COVID-19. The CDR3 runs from the conserved cysteine through the conserved F or W. Expanded clones are given a class, and other clones once, few, many or no size at all.

j_gene	v_gene	abundance	CDR3aa
TRBJ2-3	TRBV5-1	NA	CASSPPGYTQYF
TRBJ1-1	TRBV7-8	NA	CASSLTGGTYTEAFF
TRBJ2-1	TRBV21-1	NA	CASSKRRGVSSYNEQFF
TRBJ2-5	TRBV6-5	NA	CASSYLGGRGETQYF
TRBJ2-2	TRBV19	NA	CASTLLVGLRTGELFF
TRBJ2-1	TRBV7-2	NA	CASSLAGLAGGPEQFF
TRBJ1-1	TRBV29-1	NA	CSVQGINTEAFF
TRBJ2-3	TRBV10-3	once	CAISLSGGASTDTQYF
TRBJ2-1	TRBV4-1	NA	CASSQDPGVSYNEQFF
TRBJ1-4	TRBV27	NA	CASSYNGGATNEKLFF
TRBJ2-1	TRBV7-8	NA	CASSLQAFSGTGVYNEQFF
TRBJ2-7	TRBV11-2	NA	CASSPTGRSYEQYF
TRBJ2-1	TRBV11-2	NA	CASRLRRVGGAPPGQFF
TRBJ2-7	TRBV28	once	CASSSAAGISRPWHEQYF
TRBJ1-5	TRBV7-6	NA	CASSQGTGRDQPQHF
TRBJ2-1	TRBV7-9	once	CASSPGGAGGRVNEQFF
TRBJ2-7	TRBV18	NA	CASSRGTGGEQYF
TRBJ1-1	TRBV29-1	NA	CSVTTLQQGPAFF
TRBJ2-1	TRBV30	NA	CAWIRYVTAGNEQFF
TRBJ2-7	TRBV5-1	NA	CASSRVQGPSYEQYF
TRBJ2-6	TRBV19	once	CASRGTGVFSGANVLTF
TRBJ2-7	TRBV27	NA	CASRSHRGQKFYEQYF
TRBJ2-1	TRBV2	NA	CASGLGDSYNEQFF
TRBJ2-3	TRBV5-1	NA	CASSLAQDTQYF
TRBJ1-5	TRBV7-9	NA	CASSQGQGVSPQHF
TRBJ1-1	TRBV27	NA	CASQQGLKAFF
TRBJ2-7	TRBV11-2	once	CASSVGTSGSYEQYF
TRBJ2-3	TRBV4-2	NA	CASSQDPGQGGTDTQYF
TRBJ1-1	TRBV6-5	NA	CASSHSSTAFF
TRBJ1-1	TRBV10-3	NA	CAISEPTVERAFF
TRBJ2-1	TRBV27	NA	CASSPGTVNEQFF
TRBJ2-1	TRBV4-3	NA	CASSQFLAGVLYNEQFF
TRBJ2-3	TRBV21-1	NA	CASSKPLTDTQYF
TRBJ2-1	TRBV30	once	CAWSPLPGEPSYNEQFF
TRBJ1-2	TRBV6-2/TRBV6-3	NA	CASSRDRGSYGYTF
TRBJ2-5	TRBV6-6	NA	CASSRGASGQETQYF
TRBJ1-1	TRBV27	NA	CASRGTDNTEAFF
TRBJ2-5	TRBV5-4	NA	CASSLKRGGPLETQYF
TRBJ1-2	TRBV5-4	NA	CASRADRFYGYTF
TRBJ2-3	TRBV2	NA	CASRRTQVDTQYF
TRBJ2-1	TRBV11-2	NA	CASSPDWTNNEQFF
TRBJ2-1	TRBV7-6	NA	CASSPGLAGNNEQFF
TRBJ2-1	TRBV12-3/TRBV12-4	NA	CASRPSGTSFQFF
TRBJ2-7	TRBV27	NA	CASSPRQASHYEQYF
TRBJ1-1	TRBV5-1	NA	CASKPSLTERTEAFF
TRBJ2-1	TRBV7-3	once	CASSPQGGAAYNEQFF